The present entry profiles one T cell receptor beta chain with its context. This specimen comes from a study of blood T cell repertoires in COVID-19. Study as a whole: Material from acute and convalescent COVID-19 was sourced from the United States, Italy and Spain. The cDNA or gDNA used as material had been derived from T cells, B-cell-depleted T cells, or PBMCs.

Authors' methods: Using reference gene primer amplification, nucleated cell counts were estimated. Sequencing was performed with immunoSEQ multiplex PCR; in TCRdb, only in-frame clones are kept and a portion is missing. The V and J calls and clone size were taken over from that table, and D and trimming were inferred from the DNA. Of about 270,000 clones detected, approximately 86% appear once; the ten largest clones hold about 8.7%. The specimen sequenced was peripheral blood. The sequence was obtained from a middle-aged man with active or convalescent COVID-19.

The CDR3 nucleotides are TGTGCCAGCAGCTTACGGGGAGATTATAGCAATCAGCCCCAGCATTTT. Its protein product is CASSLRGDYSNQPQHF. The chain employs TRBV11-2 and TRBJ1-5; D unresolved. The CDR3 consists of 16 residues. The V end lost 2 bases, the J end lost 0 bases, and 11 bases lay between the germline ends. The germline V gene has CDR1 SGHAT and CDR2 FQNNGV.